The clone carrying this T cell receptor (beta chain) was found many times. The antigen remains undetermined. V dropped 2 bases and J dropped 9 bases, with 8 bases sitting between them. Germline assignment: CDR1 MNHEY and CDR2 SVGEGT. This CDR3 spans 12 amino acids. Template material for amplifying TCR beta CDR3 regions consisted of RNA transcripts. The study used the HTBI primer set for a first-round RT-PCR of the TCR CDR3. Each CDR3 protein is one row after TCRdb ran MiXCR on the multiplex PCR reads. The sample lists fewer than 650,000 distinct CDR3 sequences, roughly 13% occurring once. The data were taken from a study of T cells in Graves' hyperthyroidism and ophthalmopathy. Study-level points and caveats: Ophthalmopathy stood apart from stable hyperthyroidism in a 13 V-J model.

Material for sequencing was blood. The TCR sequence derives from a woman between 25 and 40 years old with Graves' hyperthyroidism that later progressed to Graves' ophthalmopathy. The chain joins TRBV6-2 or TRBV6-3 to TRBJ2-1; D is perhaps TRBD2 (5 bases). CDR3 region: CASSYSGFEQFF. DNA for the CDR3: TGTGCCAGCAGTTACAGCGGTTTTGAGCAGTTCTTC.